These T cell receptor beta chains were read from a single sample in a study of blood T cell repertoires in COVID-19. The table came from immunoSEQ multiplex PCR; TCRdb's copy has only in-frame clones and leaves some out. This repertoire shows 250,000 to 350,000 clones, more than 75% found once; its top ten account for 4%. Sequencing was done on a sample of peripheral blood. These receptors were collected from a woman in her forties or fifties with active or convalescent COVID-19. CDR3s include the opening cysteine and the closing phenylalanine or tryptophan. Fields, in order: clone size, J gene, V gene, D gene, CDR3 protein, CDR3 DNA. The D gene is left open where the match is weak. Only part of the rows carry a size: once, few, many, or a class if the clone is expanded.

size: once; J: TRBJ2-7; V: TRBV14; D: .; CDR3: CASSHPGGYEQYF; DNA: TGTGCCAGCAGCCACCCCGGCGGCTACGAGCAGTACTTC
size: .; J: TRBJ2-7; V: TRBV15; D: .; CDR3: CATSRDYYEQYF; DNA: TGTGCCACCAGCAGAGATTACTACGAGCAGTACTTC
size: few; J: TRBJ1-1; V: TRBV25-1; D: TRBD1; CDR3: CASSGIGTGDTEAFF; DNA: TGTGCCAGCAGTGGAATAGGGACAGGGGACACTGAAGCTTTCTTT
size: .; J: TRBJ2-3; V: TRBV2; D: .; CDR3: CASSEAGSDPSTDTQYF; DNA: TGTGCCAGCAGTGAAGCGGGGAGCGACCCTAGCACAGATACGCAGTATTTT
size: .; J: TRBJ2-1; V: TRBV19; D: TRBD2; CDR3: CASSQPRGSGDNYNEQFF; DNA: TGTGCCAGTAGCCAACCCCGAGGGAGCGGGGATAATTACAATGAGCAGTTCTTC
size: .; J: TRBJ2-7; V: TRBV5-5; D: TRBD1; CDR3: CASSGDSYEQYF; DNA: TGTGCCAGCAGCGGGGACAGTTACGAGCAGTACTTC
size: .; J: TRBJ1-1; V: TRBV5-4; D: .; CDR3: CASSLVDPSGTEAFF; DNA: TGTGCCAGCAGCTTGGTAGATCCTAGTGGCACTGAAGCTTTCTTT
size: few; J: TRBJ1-2; V: TRBV7-3; D: .; CDR3: CASSNLDRTDFSYGYTF; DNA: TGTGCCAGCAGCAACCTAGATCGGACAGATTTTAGCTATGGCTACACCTTC
size: .; J: TRBJ1-1; V: TRBV12-3/TRBV12-4; D: TRBD1; CDR3: CASSLQGATEAFF; DNA: TGTGCCAGCAGTCTACAGGGGGCCACTGAAGCTTTCTTT
size: .; J: TRBJ2-7; V: TRBV6-5; D: .; CDR3: CATRDTYYEQYF; DNA: TGTGCCACCCGGGACACGTACTACGAGCAGTACTTC
size: .; J: TRBJ1-4; V: TRBV11-1; D: .; CDR3: CASSLADRNNEKLFF; DNA: TGTGCCAGCAGCTTAGCCGACAGGAATAATGAAAAACTGTTTTTT
size: .; J: TRBJ2-3; V: TRBV15; D: TRBD2; CDR3: CATLAGGTTDTQYF; DNA: TGTGCCACCTTAGCGGGAGGGACCACAGATACGCAGTATTTT
size: .; J: TRBJ2-7; V: TRBV4-1; D: TRBD2; CDR3: CASSQDEGLAGYEQYF; DNA: TGCGCCAGCAGCCAAGACGAGGGACTAGCGGGATACGAGCAGTACTTC
size: .; J: TRBJ1-2; V: TRBV29-1; D: .; CDR3: CSVPPQGLDGYTF; DNA: TGCAGCGTTCCACCGCAGGGCCTGGATGGCTACACCTTC
size: .; J: TRBJ1-1; V: TRBV4-1; D: .; CDR3: CASSQWGGIVAEAFF; DNA: TGCGCCAGCAGCCAATGGGGGGGAATAGTGGCTGAAGCTTTCTTT
size: once; J: TRBJ2-2; V: TRBV7-2; D: .; CDR3: CASSPRGNTGELFF; DNA: TGTGCCAGCAGCCCAAGGGGCAACACCGGGGAGCTGTTTTTT
size: .; J: TRBJ2-7; V: TRBV6-5; D: TRBD1; CDR3: CASSYSLDRPSYEQYF; DNA: TGTGCCAGCAGTTACTCGCTGGACAGGCCTTCCTACGAGCAGTACTTC
size: .; J: TRBJ2-5; V: TRBV30; D: TRBD2; CDR3: CAWRTPGLAGGRQTQYF; DNA: TGTGCCTGGAGGACTCCGGGACTAGCGGGGGGGCGACAGACCCAGTACTTC
size: .; J: TRBJ1-5; V: TRBV30; D: .; CDR3: CACSEGNQPQHF; DNA: TGTGCCTGTTCAGAGGGCAATCAGCCCCAGCATTTT
size: .; J: TRBJ2-7; V: TRBV11-2; D: .; CDR3: CASSPLARVSSYEQYF; DNA: TGTGCCAGCAGCCCCCTCGCCAGGGTAAGCTCCTACGAGCAGTACTTC
size: .; J: TRBJ1-2; V: TRBV5-6; D: .; CDR3: CASSLRIRVGYGYTF; DNA: TGTGCCAGCAGCTTACGTATCCGGGTCGGCTATGGCTACACCTTC
size: .; J: TRBJ1-4; V: TRBV7-9; D: TRBD1; CDR3: CASSRTGVNEKLFF; DNA: TGTGCCAGCAGCCGGACAGGGGTAAATGAAAAACTGTTTTTT
size: few; J: TRBJ1-1; V: TRBV27; D: .; CDR3: CASSFLQGNTEAFF; DNA: TGTGCCAGCAGTTTTCTACAGGGGAACACTGAAGCTTTCTTT
size: .; J: TRBJ2-7; V: TRBV4-3; D: .; CDR3: CASSQDRWQGSYEQYF; DNA: TGCGCCAGCAGCCAAGATAGGTGGCAGGGCTCCTACGAGCAGTACTTC
size: .; J: TRBJ1-1; V: TRBV28; D: .; CDR3: CASSLTPGTQAFF; DNA: TGTGCCAGCAGTTTAACCCCGGGAACTCAAGCTTTCTTT